This section outlines one TCR beta chain sequence together with its context. Its antigen is undetermined. One end of the junction varies from germline; a read error may be responsible. This entry comes from a study of siplizumab effects on memory and regulatory T cells. The study's findings and limits: The drug siplizumab significantly decreased the alloreactive sequences that could be traced to unstimulated CD4+ memory cells. A minor share of alloreactive clones matched unstimulated subsets. The study found naive T cells seemingly more diverse than memory cells and seemingly major alloresponse contributors.

The CDR3 extends over 14 amino acids. Germline V lookup: CDR1 MDHEN, CDR2 SYDVKM. Produced via immunoSEQ multiplex PCR; TCRdb's table is partial and in-frame only. The sample lists under 85,000 clones, approximately 88% occurring once. This sequence originates from a human donor in good health. Sample: Tregs sorted from blood. The chain couples TRBV28 to TRBJ2-5; 9 bases agree with TRBD1. CDR3 coding DNA: TGTACCAGCAGTTTTAGGACAGGGGTAGAGACCCAGTACTTC. Protein product: CTSSFRTGVETQYF.